Below are 26 T cell receptor beta chains sequenced from a single sample in a study of T cell changes during pregnancy in multiple sclerosis. Only in-frame clones appear in the TCRdb table, and some are missing; sequencing was by immunoSEQ multiplex PCR. The sample lists tens of thousands of clones, more than 85% occurring once. Here the sequenced sample was peripheral blood, taken in the first trimester of pregnancy. The receptors here all came from a female donor with multiple sclerosis, enrolled in a pregnancy study.

The genes are TRBV4-1 and TRBJ1-5; possible D gene TRBD1, 6 bases. This CDR3 has 16 amino acids. V dropped 3 bases and J dropped 1 base, with 13 bases sitting between them. The germline V gene encodes CDR1 MGHRA and CDR2 YSYEKL. The DNA of the CDR3 is TGCGCCAGCAGCCACCAACCAGGGGACAGCAATCAGCCCCAGCATTTT. Protein sequence: CASSHQPGDSNQPQHF.

The chain joins TRBV6-5 to TRBJ2-7; 7 bases are a match to TRBD1. Trimming removed 6 bases from V and 2 bases from J; junction bases left unmatched: 4. This CDR3 region has 13 residues. Germline V gene data show CDR1 as MNHEY and CDR2 as SVGAGI. CDR3 in DNA: TGTGCCAGCAGGCGAACAGGGGCCTACGAGCAGTACTTC. It codes for CASRRTGAYEQYF.

The chain combines TRBV13 with TRBJ2-1; 7 nucleotides align to TRBD1. The trim removed 6 bases at V and 10 bases at J, leaving 6 bases unmatched. Germline V gene sequence: CDR1 PRHDT, CDR2 FYEKMQ (reference sequence). The CDR3 runs to 12 residues. CDR3 sequence reads: CASSLQGPEQFF. The DNA for the CDR3 is TGTGCCAGCAGTCTACAGGGGCCCGAGCAGTTCTTC.

The genes are TRBV28 and TRBJ1-2, with 10 bases fitting TRBD1. Germline lookup yields CDR1 MDHEN and CDR2 SYDVKM. This CDR3 is built from 16 residues. The V gene end was trimmed by 4 bases and the J gene end by 2 bases; junction bases not matched to a gene: 7. The CDR3 region has the DNA TGTGCCAGCAGTTCACCACGACAGGGGGCGAACTATGGCTACACCTTC. Translated, it gives CASSSPRQGANYGYTF.

This clone was seen just once. The rearrangement uses TRBV9 and TRBJ1-1; D might be TRBD1 (6 bases). Germline CDR1 SGDLS, CDR2 YYNGEE. Trimming removed 3 bases from V and 4 bases from J, with 13 bases in between. This CDR3 comprises 14 residues. The CDR3 loop reads CASSAGVRGTEAFF. DNA for the CDR3: TGTGCCAGCAGCGCAGGGGTAAGGGGCACTGAAGCTTTCTTT.

V usage is TRBV5-1 and J usage is TRBJ2-7; 8 nucleotides line up with TRBD1. Trimming removed 4 bases from V and 2 bases from J; junction bases left unmatched: 5. Germline CDR1 reads SGHRS; CDR2 reads YFSETQ. The length of the CDR3 is 14 residues. CDR3 coding DNA: TGCGCCAGCAGCCTGGGGACAGGAACCTACGAGCAGTACTTC. It translates to CASSLGTGTYEQYF.

A word on this clone: Other DNA sequences from this sample encode an identical CDR3 as well. This chain joins TRBV10-1 and TRBJ2-7; 10 nucleotides agree with TRBD2. CDR3 size: 14 residues. V was clipped by 4 bases and J by 0 bases; unmatched bases: 0. Germline CDR1 WNHNN, CDR2 SYGVQD (reference sequence). This CDR3 reads CASSGTSGSYEQYF. In nucleotides, the CDR3 is TGCGCCAGCAGTGGGACTAGCGGCTCCTACGAGCAGTACTTC.

The rearrangement uses TRBV7-8 and TRBJ2-1; 16 bases agree with TRBD2. Germline CDR1 is SGHVS and CDR2 is FQNEAQ. This CDR3 spans 18 amino acids. After removal of 4 bases from V and 4 bases from J, the junction contained 7 bases not matched to a gene. The CDR3 coding sequence is TGTGCCAGCAGCTCCTCCGGGACTAGCGGGAGGGGGTACAATGAGCAGTTCTTC. Its protein product is CASSSSGTSGRGYNEQFF. Full variable domain (missing parts from reference TRBV7-8 and TRBJ2-1): GAGVSQSPRYKVAKRGQDVALRCDPISGHVSLFWYQQALGQGPEFLTYFQNEAQLDKSGLPSDRFFAERPEGSVSTLKIQRTQQEDSAVYLCASSSSGTSGRGYNEQFFGPGTRLTVL.

DNA of the CDR3: TGTGCCAGCAGTCCCATGGCGGGAGCAGATACGCAGTATTTT. As protein: CASSPMAGADTQYF. V and J are TRBV6-5 and TRBJ2-3; the match to TRBD2 covers 7 bases. Losses at the gene ends were 5 bases for V and 4 bases for J; bases not matched to a gene: 6. CDR1 is MNHEY and CDR2 is SVGAGI in the germline V gene. CDR3 length equals 14 residues.

The chain combines TRBV7-2 with TRBJ2-1; 11 positions agree with TRBD2. Per germline, CDR1 SGHTA and CDR2 FQGNSA. Trimming at V came to 4 bases and at J to 8 bases, leaving 7 bases not matched to a gene. The CDR3 runs 15 residues. The CDR3 DNA sequence: TGTGCCAGCAGCTCAGGACTAGCGGGTGGCCATGAGCAGTTCTTC. As protein: CASSSGLAGGHEQFF.

The chain employs TRBV30 and TRBJ2-3; tentative D call: TRBD1 (5 bases). CDR1 and CDR2 from the germline V gene are GTSNPN and SVGIG (reference sequence). The ends were cut back, 0 bases at V and 0 bases at J, with 16 bases in the middle. The length of the CDR3 is 17 residues. The CDR3 sequence is CAWSVRWGKASTDTQYF. The CDR3 DNA reads TGTGCCTGGAGTGTAAGGTGGGGCAAGGCTAGCACAGATACGCAGTATTTT.

This rearrangement joins TRBV5-4 to TRBJ2-1, with TRBD2 matching 7 bases. The CDR3 runs 14 residues. CDR1 is SGHNT and CDR2 is YYREEE in the germline V gene (reference sequence). V dropped 0 bases and J dropped 10; count of bases not matched to a gene: 7. For the CDR3, the DNA is TGTGCCAGCAGCTTGGGGGGAGGGCCGGGCGAGCAGTTCTTC. The encoded protein is CASSLGGGPGEQFF.

CDR3 protein: CASSIGLAGVNEQFF. As DNA, the CDR3 is TGTGCCAGTAGTATAGGACTAGCGGGGGTCAATGAGCAGTTCTTC. This rearrangement joins TRBV19 to TRBJ2-1; TRBD2 aligns across 12 bases. This CDR3 has 15 amino acids. J was trimmed by 6 bases and V by 1 base; bases with no gene match: 1. CDR1 and CDR2 (germline): LNHDA, SQIVND (reference sequence).

This clone was seen just once. V usage is TRBV11-2 and J usage is TRBJ1-4, with D possibly TRBD1 on 5 matching bases. Germline V gives CDR1 SGHAT, CDR2 FQNNGV. V lost 8 bases and J 7 bases, leaving 17 bases between the germline ends. The CDR3 spans 14 residues. In nucleotides, the CDR3 is TGTGCCAGCGGAGACAGCCTCACCGCTGAAAAACTGTTTTTT. Translation: CASGDSLTAEKLFF. Complete variable domain (other parts from reference TRBV11-2 and TRBJ1-4): EAGVAQSPRYKIIEKRQSVAFWCNPISGHATLYWYQQILGQGPKLLIQFQNNGVVDDSQLPKDRFSAERLKGVDSTLKIQPAKLEDSAVYLCASGDSLTAEKLFFGSGTQLSVL.

The chain carries TRBV19 and TRBJ2-7; the D gene is possibly TRBD2 (6 bases). Germline CDR1 reads LNHDA; CDR2 reads SQIVND (reference sequence). The CDR3 sequence is 16 residues long. V was pared by 8 bases and J by 4 bases, with 24 bases between. CDR3 sequence: CASGRDFRDRTYEQYF. In DNA form, the CDR3 reads TGTGCCAGTGGCAGGGACTTTCGGGACCGAACTTACGAGCAGTACTTC.

The J gene is TRBJ2-3, the V gene TRBV27; D remains unclear. Looked up from germline, CDR1 is MNHEY and CDR2 is SMNVEV (reference sequence). The CDR3 is made up of 14 amino acids. Trimming took 2 bases from V and 5 from J, leaving 11 bases between them. The CDR3 DNA is TGTGCCAGCAGTTTAAGCCCCCTCCAAGATACGCAGTATTTT. Translating it yields CASSLSPLQDTQYF.

The chain is built from TRBV9 and TRBJ2-2, with 8 bases lining up with TRBD1. V was pared by 0 bases and J by 1 base, with 2 bases of the junction left unmatched. This CDR3 is built from 16 residues. In germline, CDR1 is SGDLS, CDR2 YYNGEE. The CDR3 nucleotides are TGTGCCAGCAGCGTAGCTGGGACAGGGAACACCGGGGAGCTGTTTTTT. Amino acids: CASSVAGTGNTGELFF.

The chain employs TRBV20-1 and TRBJ1-2; D is ambiguous. Germline values: CDR1 DFQATT, CDR2 SNEGSKA (reference sequence). The CDR3 is 11 residues long. This CDR3 reads CSGDGNYGYTF. As DNA, the CDR3 is TGCAGCGGAGACGGGAACTATGGCTACACCTTC.

J is TRBJ1-4 and V is TRBV9; 9 nucleotides line up with TRBD1. CDR1 is SGDLS, CDR2 YYNGEE, per germline. The CDR3 contains 15 residues. After removal of 4 bases from V and 8 bases from J, the junction contained 9 bases not matched to a gene. The chain's CDR3 is CASSPGTGIWEKLFF. Here the CDR3 DNA reads TGTGCCAGCAGCCCCGGGACAGGGATTTGGGAAAAACTGTTTTTT. The variable domain in full, completed from reference TRBV9 and TRBJ1-4, reads DSGVTQTPKHLITATGQRVTLRCSPRSGDLSVYWYQQSLDQGLQFLIQYYNGEERAKGNILERFSAQQFPDLHSELNLSSLELGDSALYFCASSPGTGIWEKLFFGSGTQLSVL.

This chain connects TRBV27 to TRBJ2-3; TRBD1 matches 7 bases. The CDR3 consists of 13 residues. Germline V gene sequence: CDR1 MNHEY, CDR2 SMNVEV (reference sequence). V was clipped by 6 bases and J by 6 bases; unmatched bases: 6. CDR3 protein: CASSRTGPDTQYF. DNA for the CDR3: TGTGCCAGCAGCCGGACAGGACCCGATACGCAGTATTTT.

A single count supports this clone. The chain is built from TRBV5-1 and TRBJ2-5, with a possible D match to TRBD1 (6 bases). CDR1 and CDR2 (germline): SGHRS, YFSETQ. CDR3 size: 16 residues. The V gene lost 0 bases and the J gene lost 1 base, with 13 bases spanning the gap. CDR3 DNA: TGCGCCAGCAGCTTGGCCCCACAGGGATCCCAAGAGACCCAGTACTTC. Amino acids: CASSLAPQGSQETQYF.

This clone showed up just once. V usage is TRBV18 and J usage is TRBJ2-5, with D possibly TRBD1 on 6 matching bases. Germline V gives CDR1 KGHSH, CDR2 LQKENI. The CDR3 consists of 16 residues. The V gene lost 3 bases and the J gene lost 1 base, with 15 bases spanning the gap. The CDR3: CASSPGPTGFQETQYF. Here the CDR3 DNA reads TGTGCCAGCTCACCCGGGCCGACAGGTTTCCAAGAGACCCAGTACTTC. Variable domain in full (rest from reference TRBV18 and TRBJ2-5): NAGVMQNPRHLVRRRGQEARLRCSPMKGHSHVYWYRQLPEEGLKFMVYLQKENIIDESGMPKERFSAEFPKEGPSILRIQQVVRGDSAAYFCASSPGPTGFQETQYFGPGTRLLVL.

The chain is built from TRBV11-2 and TRBJ2-7; no reliable D call. The CDR3 length is 13 residues. Germline-derived CDR1 and CDR2 are SGHAT and FQNNGV. V was cut by 1 base and J by 0 bases, with 4 bases left in between. The CDR3 spells CASSLGSSYEQYF. In DNA form, the CDR3 reads TGTGCCAGCAGCTTAGGCAGCTCCTACGAGCAGTACTTC.

There are a few counts of this clone. This chain uses TRBV27 with TRBJ1-5, with D possibly being TRBD1 (5 bases). Germline V gene lookup returns CDR1 MNHEY and CDR2 SMNVEV (reference sequence). Trimming left V 8 bases short and J 6 bases short, with 8 bases between. CDR3 length: 11 residues. CDR3: CASGTGQPQHF. DNA of the CDR3: TGTGCCAGCGGCACAGGTCAGCCCCAGCATTTT.

The rearrangement joins TRBV18 to TRBJ2-1; the match to TRBD2 covers 9 bases. With V trimmed by 0 bases and J by 8 bases, 5 bases remained unmatched. The CDR3 is made up of 15 amino acids. The germline V gene encodes CDR1 KGHSH and CDR2 LQKENI. CDR3 DNA sequence: TGTGCCAGCTCACCACCGGCGGGGGGGGGCCATGAGCAGTTCTTC. This sequence encodes CASSPPAGGGHEQFF.

This chain connects TRBV28 to TRBJ2-7; 13 bases agree with TRBD2. J was trimmed by 5 bases and V by 3 bases; bases with no gene match: 7. The CDR3 has 16 residues. Germline loops: CDR1 MDHEN, CDR2 SYDVKM. The DNA for the CDR3 is TGTGCCAGCAGTTTCGCGACTAGCGGGAGGAACCACGAGCAGTACTTC. It specifies CASSFATSGRNHEQYF.